There are many counts of the clone carrying this T cell receptor beta chain. Regions amplified from RNA transcripts were the TCR beta CDR3 regions. The primer set for the first-round RT-PCR of the TCR CDR3 was HTBI. MiXCR, applied by TCRdb to the multiplex PCR reads, yields one record per CDR3 protein. Seen here are 350,000 to 500,000 distinct CDR3 sequences, roughly an eighth observed once, and the top ten hold less than 6.5%. These data originate in a study of T cells in Graves' hyperthyroidism and ophthalmopathy. V gave up 4 bases and J gave up 15 bases, with 20 bases separating them. Per germline, CDR1 SGHDT and CDR2 YYEEEE. The CDR3 has 13 residues.

Sequencing used blood. The TCR originated in a woman between 18 and 29 years old with Graves' hyperthyroidism. The chain joins TRBV5-6 to TRBJ1-5, with a tentative D call TRBD1 (5 bases). The CDR3 protein is CASSRGTSSFPHF. The CDR3 nucleotides are TGTGCCAGCAGCCGAGGGACTAGCTCCTTCCCGCATTTT.